These 21 T cell receptor beta chains were sequenced from one sample in a study of PD-1 blockade in mismatch repair-deficient tumors. Described time point: approximately 10-day in vitro stimulation with candidate neoantigen peptide 2. Their antigens remain unidentified. This table comes from immunoSEQ multiplex PCR, and its TCRdb copy is limited to in-frame clones, with some not included. The sample yields approximately 9,800 clones, approximately 83% seen once. This specimen was cells cultured in vitro, taken from a patient treated with pembrolizumab. These receptors all stem from an adult with mismatch repair-deficient cancer.

This rearrangement joins TRBV2 to TRBJ2-1, with D maybe TRBD2 (6 bases). The CDR3 length is 12 residues. With 5 bases removed from V and 10 bases from J, the gap between germline ends came to 12 bases. Germline V gene data show CDR1 as SNHLY and CDR2 as FYNNEI. The CDR3 loop is CASSQGGGEQFF. CDR3 nucleotide sequence: TGTGCCAGCAGTCAGGGAGGAGGCGAGCAGTTCTTC.

In its sample, this clone was seen a few times. The rearrangement links TRBV5-1 to TRBJ2-3, with no clear D. The CDR3 runs to 11 residues. V lost 2 bases, J lost 5 bases, and 3 bases lay in between. The germline V gene has CDR1 SGHRS and CDR2 YFSETQ. The DNA of the CDR3 is TGCGCCAGCAGCTTAGGAGATACGCAGTATTTT. Translation: CASSLGDTQYF.

This rearrangement joins TRBV28 to TRBJ2-3; 10 positions match TRBD2. This CDR3 is built from 17 residues. The V gene end was trimmed by 6 bases and the J gene end by 5 bases; junction bases not matched to a gene: 14. The germline V gene encodes CDR1 MDHEN and CDR2 SYDVKM. CDR3 residues: CASRKRGLARRLDTQYF. CDR3 sequence (DNA): TGTGCCAGCAGAAAACGGGGACTAGCGAGAAGACTAGATACGCAGTATTTT.

The chain recombines TRBV15 with TRBJ2-7; 9 bases are a match to TRBD1. Germline V lookup: CDR1 LNHNV, CDR2 YYDKDF (reference sequence). J was trimmed by 2 bases and V by 5 bases; bases with no gene match: 7. This CDR3 spans 15 amino acids. CDR3 nucleotide sequence: TGTGCCACCAGCGTCGGGACAGGGTATACCTACGAGCAGTACTTC. It specifies CATSVGTGYTYEQYF.

Notes on this clone: The sample holds other DNA sequences that translate to the same CDR3. The gene calls are TRBV19 and TRBJ1-1; D is perhaps TRBD1 (6 bases). The CDR3 covers 14 residues. Germline CDR1 LNHDA, CDR2 SQIVND (reference sequence). The germline V and J ends were trimmed by 11 bases and 0 bases, with 16 bases remaining between them. CDR3 sequence (DNA): TGTGCCTCATACACCGGGGGGCTGAACACTGAAGCTTTCTTT. It translates to CASYTGGLNTEAFF.

The V and J genes are TRBV6-5 and TRBJ2-5, with D maybe TRBD1 (5 bases). In germline, CDR1 is MNHEY, CDR2 SVGAGI. The CDR3 covers 14 residues. V lost 4 bases and J 5 bases, leaving 14 bases between the germline ends. The CDR3 DNA sequence: TGTGCCAGCAGTTCCCGTGGCAGGGATGAGACCCAGTACTTC. Translation gives CASSSRGRDETQYF.

The genes are TRBV5-1 and TRBJ2-7, with D possibly being TRBD1 or TRBD2 (5 bases each). The germline CDR1 and CDR2 sequences are SGHRS and YFSETQ. The length of the CDR3 is 16 residues. V lost 4 bases to trimming and J lost 6 bases, with 23 bases between them. For the CDR3, the DNA is TGCGCCAGCAGCCCCTGGGAGCCGGGGCGCCCCGGCGAGCAGTACTTC. Protein sequence: CASSPWEPGRPGEQYF.

This CDR3 reads CASSFLAGGSYNEQFF. The DNA for the CDR3 is TGTGCCAGCAGTTTCCTAGCGGGAGGTTCTTACAATGAGCAGTTCTTC. The chain is built from TRBV28 and TRBJ2-1, with 11 bases aligning to TRBD2. The CDR3 sequence is 16 residues long. The trim removed 3 bases at V and 4 bases at J, leaving 5 bases unmatched. Germline lookup yields CDR1 MDHEN and CDR2 SYDVKM.

A single count supports this clone. This sequence joins TRBV6-6 and TRBJ1-1, with unresolved D. The CDR3 sequence is 14 residues long. Deletions cut 6 bases from V and 1 base from J, with 12 bases between. Germline V gives CDR1 MNHNY, CDR2 SVGAGI (reference sequence). CDR3 loop: CASRYPGQNTEAFF. For the CDR3, the DNA is TGTGCCAGCAGATACCCGGGCCAGAACACTGAAGCTTTCTTT.

The V gene is TRBV29-1, the J gene TRBJ2-7; 7 nucleotides align to TRBD1. This CDR3 spans 12 amino acids. Losses at the gene ends were 7 bases for V and 1 base for J; bases not matched to a gene: 4. The germline V gene has CDR1 SQVTM and CDR2 ANQGSEA. CDR3 in DNA: TGCAGCGCCCGGGACAGTTCCTACGAGCAGTACTTC. It specifies CSARDSSYEQYF.

The chain joins TRBV28 to TRBJ2-3, with a possible D match to TRBD1 (8 bases). V was pared by 7 bases and J by 7 bases, with 18 bases between. From germline, CDR1 is MDHEN and CDR2 SYDVKM. The CDR3 covers 14 residues. The CDR3 protein is CASIENRGGNTQYF. CDR3 in DNA: TGTGCCAGCATTGAGAACAGGGGGGGGAATACGCAGTATTTT. Complete variable domain (other parts from reference TRBV28 and TRBJ2-3): DVKVTQSSRYLVKRTGEKVFLECVQDMDHENMFWYRQDPGLGLRLIYFSYDVKMKEKGDIPEGYSVSREKKERFSLILESASTNQTSMYLCASIENRGGNTQYFGPGTRLTVL.

The chain links TRBV28 to TRBJ2-2, with D uncertain. With 7 bases removed from V and 3 bases from J, the gap between germline ends came to 21 bases. The CDR3 runs to 17 residues. The germline V gene encodes CDR1 MDHEN and CDR2 SYDVKM. CDR3 residues: CASTKASSYAHTGELFF. The DNA for the CDR3 is TGTGCCAGCACCAAGGCGTCCTCCTACGCTCACACCGGGGAGCTGTTTTTT.

This clone came up a few times. The CDR3 region has the DNA TGTGCCAGCAGTTGGGACGGGTCCTACGAGCAGTACTTC. Residues: CASSWDGSYEQYF. The genes are TRBV27 and TRBJ2-7, with D perhaps assigned TRBD1 or TRBD2 (5 bases each). The ends were cut back, 4 bases at V and 1 base at J, with 8 bases in the middle. Germline assignment: CDR1 MNHEY and CDR2 SMNVEV (reference sequence). The CDR3 is 13 amino acids.

The rearrangement uses TRBV11-1 and TRBJ2-1, with D perhaps TRBD1 (6 bases). CDR3 size: 16 residues. Trimming cost V 2 bases and J 4 bases, with 15 bases left between them. Germline CDR1 is SGHAT and CDR2 is FQDESV (reference sequence). CDR3 amino acids: CASSLRQGSLYNEQFF. CDR3 in DNA: TGTGCCAGCAGCTTACGCCAGGGGTCCCTTTACAATGAGCAGTTCTTC.

The V call is TRBV6-5, the J call TRBJ1-1; TRBD1 matches at 8 bases. The CDR3 extends over 14 amino acids. Losses at the gene ends were 4 bases for V and 5 bases for J; bases not matched to a gene: 6. Germline assignment: CDR1 MNHEY and CDR2 SVGAGI. As DNA, the CDR3 is TGTGCCAGCAGTTTACAGGGGGTTCGGACTGAAGCTTTCTTT. Protein sequence: CASSLQGVRTEAFF.

The J gene is TRBJ2-5, the V gene TRBV27; TRBD2 agrees at 8 bases. In germline, CDR1 is MNHEY, CDR2 SMNVEV (reference sequence). The CDR3 covers 15 residues. V lost 5 bases and J lost 2; bases outside the gene matches: 7. The DNA for the CDR3 is TGTGCCAGCAGTCCAACTAGCGGCCTTCAAGAGACCCAGTACTTC. It specifies CASSPTSGLQETQYF.

V and J are TRBV7-6 and TRBJ2-5, with D hard to call. The CDR3 is 12 amino acids. The V end lost 5 bases, the J end lost 4 bases, and 8 bases lay between the germline ends. Per the germline V gene, CDR1 is SGHVS and CDR2 is FNYEAQ. The CDR3 loop reads CASSPNRETQYF. In nucleotides, the CDR3 is TGTGCCAGCAGCCCCAACAGAGAGACCCAGTACTTC.

The chain uses TRBV6-4 and TRBJ2-1; 13 bases map to TRBD2. The ends lost 0 bases at V and 10 bases at J; junction bases unmatched: 3. Germline V gives CDR1 MRHNA, CDR2 SNTAGT. The CDR3 extends over 15 amino acids. CDR3 amino acids: CASSDSGLAGVEQFF. For the CDR3, the DNA is TGTGCCAGCAGTGACTCCGGACTAGCGGGAGTCGAGCAGTTCTTC.

The chain combines TRBV5-1 with TRBJ1-1; D is unresolved. From germline, CDR1 is SGHRS and CDR2 YFSETQ. Trimming pared 2 bases from V and 7 bases from J, leaving 12 bases between. This CDR3 is built from 13 residues. DNA of the CDR3: TGCGCCAGCAGCTTCAGAGTGGGAGTTGAAGCTTTCTTT. This translates into CASSFRVGVEAFF.

This chain connects TRBV5-1 to TRBJ2-3; a possible D gene is TRBD2 (5 bases). There are 15 residues in the CDR3. The germline V gene has CDR1 SGHRS and CDR2 YFSETQ. The V and J ends lost 0 bases and 1 base respectively, with 9 bases between them. The CDR3 is CASSLVGSGTDTQYF. DNA for the CDR3: TGCGCCAGCAGCTTGGTAGGTAGCGGCACAGATACGCAGTATTTT.

CDR3 sequence: CASGTGDSYNEQFF. The CDR3 nucleotides read TGCGCCAGCGGGACGGGAGACTCCTACAATGAGCAGTTCTTC. J is TRBJ2-1 and V is TRBV5-1, with D possibly TRBD2 on 6 matching bases. The CDR3 covers 14 residues. Germline CDR1 reads SGHRS; CDR2 reads YFSETQ. Trimming left V 7 bases short and J 0 bases short, with 11 bases between.